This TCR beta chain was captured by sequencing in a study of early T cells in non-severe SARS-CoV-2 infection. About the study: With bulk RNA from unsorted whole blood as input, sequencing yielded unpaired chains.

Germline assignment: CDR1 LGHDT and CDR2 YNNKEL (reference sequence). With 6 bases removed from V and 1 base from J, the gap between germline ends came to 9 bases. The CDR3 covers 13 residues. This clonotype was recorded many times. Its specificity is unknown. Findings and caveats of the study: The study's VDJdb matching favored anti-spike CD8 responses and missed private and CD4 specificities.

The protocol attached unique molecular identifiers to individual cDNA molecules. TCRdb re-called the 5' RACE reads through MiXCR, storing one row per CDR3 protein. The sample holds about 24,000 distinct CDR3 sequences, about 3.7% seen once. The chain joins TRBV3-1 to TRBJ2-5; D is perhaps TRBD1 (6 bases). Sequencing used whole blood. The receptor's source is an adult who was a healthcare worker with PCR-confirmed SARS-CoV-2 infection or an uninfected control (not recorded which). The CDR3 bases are TGTGCCAGCAGTGACAGGCGCCAAGAGACCCAGTACTTC. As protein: CASSDRRQETQYF.